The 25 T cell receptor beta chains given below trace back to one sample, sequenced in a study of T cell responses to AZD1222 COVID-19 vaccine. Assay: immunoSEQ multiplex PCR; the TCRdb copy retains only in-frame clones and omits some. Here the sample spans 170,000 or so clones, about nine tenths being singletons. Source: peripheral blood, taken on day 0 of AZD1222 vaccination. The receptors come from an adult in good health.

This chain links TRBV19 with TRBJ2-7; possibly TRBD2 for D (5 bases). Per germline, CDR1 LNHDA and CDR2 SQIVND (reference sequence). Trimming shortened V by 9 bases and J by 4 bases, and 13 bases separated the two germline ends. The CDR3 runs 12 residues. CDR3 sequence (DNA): TGTGCCAGCGGGGTGGGCGTGTACGAGCAGTACTTC. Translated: CASGVGVYEQYF.

CDR3 amino acids: CARSLGLRVPNQPQHF. CDR3 nucleotides: TGTGCCAGAAGCTTGGGGCTCAGGGTACCCAATCAGCCCCAGCATTTT. V and J are TRBV5-3 and TRBJ1-5; weak D call: TRBD1 (5 bases). TRBV5-3 is designated an ORF whose function remains uncertain. CDR3 length: 16 amino acids. Trimming shortened V by 0 bases and J by 3 bases, and 13 bases separated the two germline ends.

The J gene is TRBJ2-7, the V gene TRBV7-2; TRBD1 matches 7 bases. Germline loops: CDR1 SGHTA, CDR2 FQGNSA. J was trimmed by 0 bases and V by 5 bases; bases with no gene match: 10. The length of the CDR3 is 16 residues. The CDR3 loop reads CASSPVAGTDSYEQYF. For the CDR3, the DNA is TGTGCCAGCAGCCCCGTTGCCGGGACAGACTCCTACGAGCAGTACTTC. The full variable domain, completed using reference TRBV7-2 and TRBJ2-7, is GAGVSQSPSNKVTEKGKDVELRCDPISGHTALYWYRQSLGQGLEFLIYFQGNSAPDKSGLPSDRFSAERTGGSVSTLTIQRTQQEDSAVYLCASSPVAGTDSYEQYFGPGTRLTVT.

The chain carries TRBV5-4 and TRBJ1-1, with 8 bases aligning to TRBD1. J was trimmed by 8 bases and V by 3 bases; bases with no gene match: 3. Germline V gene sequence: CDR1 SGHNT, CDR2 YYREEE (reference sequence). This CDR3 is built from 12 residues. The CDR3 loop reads CASSSDRAEAFF. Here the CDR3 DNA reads TGTGCCAGCAGCTCGGACAGGGCCGAAGCTTTCTTT.

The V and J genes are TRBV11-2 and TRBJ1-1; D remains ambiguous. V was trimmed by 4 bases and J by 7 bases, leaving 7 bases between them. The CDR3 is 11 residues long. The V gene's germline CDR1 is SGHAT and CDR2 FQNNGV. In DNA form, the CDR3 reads TGTGCCAGCAGCTCTGAGCTTGAAGCTTTCTTT. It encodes CASSSELEAFF. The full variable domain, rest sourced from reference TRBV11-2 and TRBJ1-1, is EAGVAQSPRYKIIEKRQSVAFWCNPISGHATLYWYQQILGQGPKLLIQFQNNGVVDDSQLPKDRFSAERLKGVDSTLKIQPAKLEDSAVYLCASSSELEAFFGQGTRLTVV.

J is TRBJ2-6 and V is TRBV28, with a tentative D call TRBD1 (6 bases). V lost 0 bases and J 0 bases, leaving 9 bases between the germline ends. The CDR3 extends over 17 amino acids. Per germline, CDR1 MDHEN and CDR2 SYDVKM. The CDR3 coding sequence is TGTGCCAGCAGTTTATGGGACAGCAGCTCTGGGGCCAACGTCCTGACTTTC. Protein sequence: CASSLWDSSSGANVLTF.

CDR3 coding DNA: TGCGCCAGCAGGCAGGAACAAGAGACCCAGTACTTC. Protein sequence: CASRQEQETQYF. The chain combines TRBV5-1 with TRBJ2-5; D gene uncertain. Trimming took 5 bases from V and 2 from J, leaving 7 bases between them. This CDR3 has 12 residues. From germline, CDR1 is SGHRS and CDR2 YFSETQ.

Written as DNA, the CDR3 is TGCGCCAGCAGTGCCTTTGGGGCCTACTCTGGAAACACCATATATTTT. Its protein product is CASSAFGAYSGNTIYF. The V and J genes are TRBV10-1 and TRBJ1-3, with a possible D match to TRBD1 (5 bases). CDR3 length equals 16 residues. Trimming removed 4 bases at V and 0 bases at J, with 13 bases between. Looked up from germline, CDR1 is WNHNN and CDR2 is SYGVQD (reference sequence).

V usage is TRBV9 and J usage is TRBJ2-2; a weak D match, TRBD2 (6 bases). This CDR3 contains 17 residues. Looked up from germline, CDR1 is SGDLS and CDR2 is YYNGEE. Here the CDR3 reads CAASRWEVAMNTGELFF. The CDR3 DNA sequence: TGTGCAGCATCGAGATGGGAGGTAGCCATGAACACCGGGGAGCTGTTTTTT.

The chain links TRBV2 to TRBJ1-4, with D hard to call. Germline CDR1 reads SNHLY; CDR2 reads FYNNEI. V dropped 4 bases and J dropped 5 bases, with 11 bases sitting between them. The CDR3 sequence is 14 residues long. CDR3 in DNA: TGTGCCAGCAGTGGCGAGAGGTCGAATGAAAAACTGTTTTTT. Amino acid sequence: CASSGERSNEKLFF.

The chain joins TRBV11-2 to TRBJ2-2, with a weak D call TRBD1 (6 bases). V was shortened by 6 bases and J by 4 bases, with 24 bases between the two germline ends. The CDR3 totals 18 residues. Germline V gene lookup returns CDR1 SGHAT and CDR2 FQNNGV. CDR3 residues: CASRPHRDTKYSTGELFF. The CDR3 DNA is TGTGCCAGCAGGCCTCATCGGGACACCAAGTATTCCACCGGGGAGCTGTTTTTT.

The CDR3 region has the DNA TGTGCCAGCAGTCCGGGCGTCGGACATACGCAGTATTTT. Translated, it gives CASSPGVGHTQYF. The chain has TRBV12-3 or TRBV12-4 and TRBJ2-3; D is ambiguous. Trimming stripped 5 bases from V and 7 bases from J, with 13 bases between. CDR3 length: 13 residues.

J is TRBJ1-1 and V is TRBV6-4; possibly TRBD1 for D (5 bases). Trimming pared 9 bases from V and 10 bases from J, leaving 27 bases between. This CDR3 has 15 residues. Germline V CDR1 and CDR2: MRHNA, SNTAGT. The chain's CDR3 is CASSPGGTPGEGAFF. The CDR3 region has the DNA TGTGCCAGTTCCCCCGGCGGGACCCCGGGCGAGGGAGCTTTCTTT.

The CDR3 loop is CASSETRAGAGELFF. The CDR3 nucleotides read TGTGCCAGCAGTGAAACTAGGGCCGGCGCCGGGGAGCTGTTTTTT. This chain connects TRBV25-1 to TRBJ2-2, with a possible D match to TRBD2 (5 bases). This CDR3 has 15 residues. Germline V CDR1 and CDR2: MGHDK, SYGVNS. Trimming removed 2 bases from V and 6 bases from J, with 13 bases in between.

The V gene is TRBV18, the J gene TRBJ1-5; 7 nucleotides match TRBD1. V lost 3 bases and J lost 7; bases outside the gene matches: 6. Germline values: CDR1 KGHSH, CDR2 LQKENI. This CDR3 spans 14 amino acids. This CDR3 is CASSPDRVQQPQHF. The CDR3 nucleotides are TGTGCCAGCTCACCCGACAGGGTACAGCAGCCCCAGCATTTT.

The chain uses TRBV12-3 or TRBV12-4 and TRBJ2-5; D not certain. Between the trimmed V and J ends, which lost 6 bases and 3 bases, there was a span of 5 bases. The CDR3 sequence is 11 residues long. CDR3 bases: TGTGCCAGCAGCAGGAAAGAGACCCAGTACTTC. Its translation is CASSRKETQYF.

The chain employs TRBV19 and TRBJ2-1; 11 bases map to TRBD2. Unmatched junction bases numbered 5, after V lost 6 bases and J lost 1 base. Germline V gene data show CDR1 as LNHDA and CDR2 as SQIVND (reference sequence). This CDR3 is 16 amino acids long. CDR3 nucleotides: TGTGCCAGTAGCCGGATAGCGGGGGGGTCCTACAATGAGCAGTTCTTC. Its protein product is CASSRIAGGSYNEQFF.

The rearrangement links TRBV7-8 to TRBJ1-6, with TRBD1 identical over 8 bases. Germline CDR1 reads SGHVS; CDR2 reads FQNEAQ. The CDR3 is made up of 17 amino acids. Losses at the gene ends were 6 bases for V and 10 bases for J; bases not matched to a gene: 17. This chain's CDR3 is CASRRTTGAAGGSPLHF. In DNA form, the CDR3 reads TGTGCCAGCAGGAGGACGACAGGGGCCGCGGGAGGATCACCCCTCCACTTT. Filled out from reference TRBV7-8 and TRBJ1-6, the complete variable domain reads GAGVSQSPRYKVAKRGQDVALRCDPISGHVSLFWYQQALGQGPEFLTYFQNEAQLDKSGLPSDRFFAERPEGSVSTLKIQRTQQEDSAVYLCASRRTTGAAGGSPLHFGNGTRLTVT.

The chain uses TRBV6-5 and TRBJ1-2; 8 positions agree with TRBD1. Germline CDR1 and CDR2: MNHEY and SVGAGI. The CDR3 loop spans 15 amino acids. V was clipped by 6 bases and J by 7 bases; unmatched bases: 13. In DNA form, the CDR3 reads TGTGCCAGCAGGGGACAGGCCCGCGAGGTCGGTGGCTACACCTTC. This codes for CASRGQAREVGGYTF.

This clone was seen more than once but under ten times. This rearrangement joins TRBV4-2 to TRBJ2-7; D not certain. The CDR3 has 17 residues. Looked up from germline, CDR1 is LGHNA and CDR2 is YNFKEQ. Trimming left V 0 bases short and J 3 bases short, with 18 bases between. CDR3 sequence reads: CASSQEAGRTDFYEQYF. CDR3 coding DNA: TGTGCCAGCAGCCAAGAGGCTGGTAGGACGGATTTCTACGAGCAGTACTTC.

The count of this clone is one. CDR3 protein: CASTVRAGYGYTF. CDR3 nucleotide sequence: TGTGCCAGTACTGTCCGGGCTGGCTATGGCTACACCTTC. The chain links TRBV19 to TRBJ1-2; D unclear. The CDR3 has 13 residues. The V end lost 7 bases, the J end lost 4 bases, and 13 bases lay between the germline ends. The germline V gene has CDR1 LNHDA and CDR2 SQIVND (reference sequence).

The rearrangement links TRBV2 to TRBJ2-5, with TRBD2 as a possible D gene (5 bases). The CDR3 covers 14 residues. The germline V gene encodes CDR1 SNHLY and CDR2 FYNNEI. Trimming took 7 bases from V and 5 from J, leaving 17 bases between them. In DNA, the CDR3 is TGTGCCAGCACAGCCCGGGATAAGCTGGAGACCCAGTACTTC. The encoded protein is CASTARDKLETQYF.

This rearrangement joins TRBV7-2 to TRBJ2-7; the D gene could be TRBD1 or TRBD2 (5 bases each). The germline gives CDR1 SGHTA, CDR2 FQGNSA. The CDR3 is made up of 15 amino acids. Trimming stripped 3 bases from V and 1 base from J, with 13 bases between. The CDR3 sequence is CASSFSPGQSYEQYF. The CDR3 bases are TGTGCCAGCAGCTTTAGCCCGGGGCAGTCCTACGAGCAGTACTTC.

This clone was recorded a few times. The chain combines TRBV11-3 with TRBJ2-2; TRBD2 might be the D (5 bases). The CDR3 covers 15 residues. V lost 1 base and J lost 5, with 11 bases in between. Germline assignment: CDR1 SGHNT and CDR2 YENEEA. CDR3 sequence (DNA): TGTGCCAGCAGCTTAGGGGGAACGGGGACCGGGGAGCTGTTTTTT. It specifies CASSLGGTGTGELFF.

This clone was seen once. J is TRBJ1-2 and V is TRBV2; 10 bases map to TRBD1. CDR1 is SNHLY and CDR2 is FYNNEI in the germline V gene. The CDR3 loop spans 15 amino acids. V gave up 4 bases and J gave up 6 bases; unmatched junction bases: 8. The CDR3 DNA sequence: TGTGCCAGCAGTGCGGCGACAGGGGGCTTGGATGGCTACACCTTC. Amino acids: CASSAATGGLDGYTF. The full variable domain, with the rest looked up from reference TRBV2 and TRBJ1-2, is EPEVTQTPSHQVTQMGQEVILRCVPISNHLYFYWYRQILGQKVEFLVSFYNNEISEKSEIFDDQFSVERPDGSNFTLKIRSTKLEDSAMYFCASSAATGGLDGYTFGSGTRLTVV.